The entry below describes one TCR beta chain. Its target is not known. CD4+ cells underwent separation, giving CD45RA+ naive and CD45RA-negative memory subsets. This sample is part of a study of shared clonotypes between healthy human individuals. Study conclusions and caveats: Compared with memory subsets, naive subsets generally had larger estimated richness.

The assay was run at deep level. The method was immunoSEQ multiplex PCR; TCRdb's version includes in-frame clones alone and lacks a portion of them. The sample holds some 2.1 million clones; approximately 95% are singletons and the top ten take around 0.13%. CDR3 length: 15 amino acids. Germline CDR1 and CDR2: SGHDT and YYEEEE. V was clipped by 1 base and J by 7 bases; unmatched bases: 4. Sequenced: naive CD4+ T cells sorted from blood. The sample's subset: CD45RA+ positively selected. This sequence was found in a man younger than 30 in good health. The chain links TRBV5-6 to TRBJ1-4, with 10 bases fitting TRBD1. The CDR3 DNA follows: TGTGCCAGCAGCTTGTCCGGGACAGGGGTTGAAAAACTGTTTTTT. Encoded protein: CASSLSGTGVEKLFF.